This T cell receptor beta chain was observed in a study of shared clonotypes between healthy human individuals. Study-wide points: The donor pool, a small one, limited the genetic and exposure-history diversity represented.

The germline V gene encodes CDR1 MGHDK and CDR2 SYGVNS. V dropped 6 bases and J dropped 3 bases, with 14 bases sitting between them. The CDR3 is made up of 14 amino acids. A word on this clone: Its target is not known.

Replicate PCRs for unsorted PBMC used roughly 300 ng DNA (about 27,000 T cell genomes). Here immunoSEQ multiplex PCR was the method, and the copy in TCRdb shows in-frame clones only, minus some. The sample records roughly 510,000 clones, over 60% being singletons. The material sequenced was PBMCs. This chain connects TRBV25-1 to TRBJ1-2; D unresolved. The sequence came from a middle-aged woman in good health. Some clones in this sample may be carry-over from other donors' samples. CDR3: CASRATTGDYGYTF. The DNA of the CDR3 is TGTGCCAGCAGGGCAACAACGGGCGACTATGGCTACACCTTC.